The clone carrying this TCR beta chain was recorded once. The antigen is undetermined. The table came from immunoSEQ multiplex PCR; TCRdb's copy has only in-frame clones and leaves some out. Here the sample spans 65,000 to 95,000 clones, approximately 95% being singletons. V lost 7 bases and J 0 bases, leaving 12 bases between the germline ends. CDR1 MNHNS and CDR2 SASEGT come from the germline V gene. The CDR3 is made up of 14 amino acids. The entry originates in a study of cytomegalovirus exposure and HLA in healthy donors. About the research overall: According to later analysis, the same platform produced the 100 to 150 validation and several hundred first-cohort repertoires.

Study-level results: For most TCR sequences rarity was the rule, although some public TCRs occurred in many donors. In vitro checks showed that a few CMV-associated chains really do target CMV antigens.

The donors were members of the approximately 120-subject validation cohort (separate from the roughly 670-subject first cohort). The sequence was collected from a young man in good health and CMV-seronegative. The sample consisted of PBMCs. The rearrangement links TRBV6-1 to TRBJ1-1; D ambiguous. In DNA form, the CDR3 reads TGTGCCAGCACCTACAGTCTTATGAACACTGAAGCTTTCTTT. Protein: CASTYSLMNTEAFF.